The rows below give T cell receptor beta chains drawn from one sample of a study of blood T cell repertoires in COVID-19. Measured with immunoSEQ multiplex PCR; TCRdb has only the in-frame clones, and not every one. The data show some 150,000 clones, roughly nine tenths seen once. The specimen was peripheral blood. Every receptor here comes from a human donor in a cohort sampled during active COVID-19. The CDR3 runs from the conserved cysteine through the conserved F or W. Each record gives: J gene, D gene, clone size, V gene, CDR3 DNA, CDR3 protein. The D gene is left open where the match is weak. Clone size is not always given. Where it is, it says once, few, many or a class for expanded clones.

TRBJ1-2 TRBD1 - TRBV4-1 TGCGCCAGCAGCCAAGGCCCGGGACAGGGGGCTTACGATGGCTACACCTTC CASSQGPGQGAYDGYTF
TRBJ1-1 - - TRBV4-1 TGCGCCAGCAGCCTCCTAAGGGGTAGCACTGAAGCTTTCTTT CASSLLRGSTEAFF
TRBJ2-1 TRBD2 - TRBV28 TGTGCCAGCAGTCCCGACCAGCGGGGGGCTGACGAGCAGTTCTTC CASSPDQRGADEQFF
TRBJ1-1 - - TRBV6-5 TGTGCCAGCAGTTACCAGGGTACGGTGCCTGAAGCTTTCTTT CASSYQGTVPEAFF
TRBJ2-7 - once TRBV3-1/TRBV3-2 TGTGCCAGCAGCCAAGCATACGAGCAGTACTTC CASSQAYEQYF
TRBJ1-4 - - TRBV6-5 TGTGCCAGCAGCCCCGGAGATCCGGGAAAGGAAAAACTGTTTTTT CASSPGDPGKEKLFF
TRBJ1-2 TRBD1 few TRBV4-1 TGCGCCAGCAGCCGACCGGGACAGGGATATGGCTACACCTTC CASSRPGQGYGYTF
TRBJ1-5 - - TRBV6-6 TGTGCCAGCAGACGACAGGTGGCACAGCCCCAGCATTTT CASRRQVAQPQHF
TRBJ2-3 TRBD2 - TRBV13 TGTGCCAGCAGCCATGTCGGGACTAGCGGGGAAGGGACAGATACGCAGTATTTT CASSHVGTSGEGTDTQYF
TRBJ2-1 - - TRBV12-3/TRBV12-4 TGTGCCAGCAGTTTAGTTGGGGGCCTAGGCCAGTTCTTC CASSLVGGLGQFF
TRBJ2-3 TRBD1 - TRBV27 TGTGCCAGCACTCATCGGGGGACAGGGAGGGGGACAGATACGCAGTATTTT CASTHRGTGRGTDTQYF
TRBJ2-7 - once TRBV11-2 TGTGCCAGCAGCCGGGGGGCAGGGGTCGAGCAGTACTTC CASSRGAGVEQYF
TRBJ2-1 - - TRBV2 TGTGCCAGCCCAGGGTGGAATAATGAGCAGTTCTTC CASPGWNNEQFF
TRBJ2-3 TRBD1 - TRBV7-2 TGTGCCAGCAGTAAGGACAGGGGCCACACAGATACGCAGTATTTT CASSKDRGHTDTQYF
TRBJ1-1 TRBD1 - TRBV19 TGTGCCAGTAGTATAAACAGGGGGACTGAAGCTTTCTTT CASSINRGTEAFF
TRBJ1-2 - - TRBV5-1 TGCGCCAGCAGCTTGAGGACAAACTATGGCTACACCTTC CASSLRTNYGYTF
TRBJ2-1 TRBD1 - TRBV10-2 TGCGCCAGCCGTTCGGGACAGTACAATGAGCAGTTCTTC CASRSGQYNEQFF
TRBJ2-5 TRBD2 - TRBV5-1 TGCGCCAGCAGCTTGGCGGGGGGTGGAGAGACCCAGTACTTC CASSLAGGGETQYF
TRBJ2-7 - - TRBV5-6 TGTGCCAGCAGCTTGTTCAGCTCCTACGAGCAGTACTTC CASSLFSSYEQYF
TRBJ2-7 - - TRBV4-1 TGCGCCAGCAGCCAAGACAGAACCTCCTACGAGCAGTACTTC CASSQDRTSYEQYF
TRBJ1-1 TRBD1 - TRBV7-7 TGTGCTAGCAGCTTGACAGGGGCAACTGAAGCTTTCTTT CASSLTGATEAFF
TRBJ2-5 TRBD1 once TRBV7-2 TGTGCCAGCAGCCAGAACAGGGGGGAAGAGACCCAGTACTTC CASSQNRGEETQYF
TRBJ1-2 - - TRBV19 TGTGCCAGTAGTATAGCCCCAGGGAACTATGGCTACACCTTC CASSIAPGNYGYTF
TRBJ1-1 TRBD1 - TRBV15 TGTGCCACCAGGCGTCCCGGGACAGGGGCTGAAGCTTTCTTT CATRRPGTGAEAFF
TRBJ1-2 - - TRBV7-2 TGTGCCAGCAGCTTAAGACAGGTGGCCTCGGGGTATGGCTACACCTTC CASSLRQVASGYGYTF
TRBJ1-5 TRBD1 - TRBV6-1 TGTGCCAGCAGTGAACGGGACAGGGGAATGGGCAATCAGCCCCAGCATTTT CASSERDRGMGNQPQHF
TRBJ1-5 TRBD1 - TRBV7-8 TGTGCCAGCAGCTTAGACAGGGGAGGTCAGCCCCAGCATTTT CASSLDRGGQPQHF
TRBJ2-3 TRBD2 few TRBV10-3 TGTGCCATCAACCGAGGTGATAGCGGGGGCACTAGCACAGATACGCAGTATTTT CAINRGDSGGTSTDTQYF
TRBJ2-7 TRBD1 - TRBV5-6 TGTGCCAGCAGCTCTCCGGGACAGGGATCATATAGCTCCTACGAGCAGTACTTC CASSSPGQGSYSSYEQYF
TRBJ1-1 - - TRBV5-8 TGTGCCAGCAGCTTGGACGCGGAGGCTGAAGCTTTCTTT CASSLDAEAEAFF
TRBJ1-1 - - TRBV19 TGTGCCAGTAGTGGATACAGGGAGAAGGGGACTGAAGCTTTCTTT CASSGYREKGTEAFF
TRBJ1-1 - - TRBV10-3 TGTGCCATCACGCTTGACACAAACACTGAAGCTTTCTTT CAITLDTNTEAFF